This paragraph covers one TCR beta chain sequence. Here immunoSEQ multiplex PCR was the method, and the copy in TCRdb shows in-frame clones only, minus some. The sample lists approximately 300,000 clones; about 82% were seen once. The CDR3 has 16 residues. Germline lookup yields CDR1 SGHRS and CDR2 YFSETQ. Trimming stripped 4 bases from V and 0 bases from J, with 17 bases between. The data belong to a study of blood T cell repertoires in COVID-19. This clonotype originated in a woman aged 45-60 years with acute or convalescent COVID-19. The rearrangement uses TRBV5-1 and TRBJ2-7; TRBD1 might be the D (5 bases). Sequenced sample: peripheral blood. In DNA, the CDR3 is TGCGCCAGCAGCACCCTTTCAGGGCAAAGCTCCTACGAGCAGTACTTC. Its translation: CASSTLSGQSSYEQYF.